The rows below give T cell receptor beta chains drawn from one sample of a study of cytomegalovirus exposure and HLA in healthy donors. Profiling relied on immunoSEQ multiplex PCR, and the TCRdb table lists in-frame clones only, not all of them. The sample contains more than 110,000 clones, about 91% of which appear only once. Material for sequencing was PBMCs. All receptors come from a woman younger than 30 in good health and CMV-seropositive. Each CDR3 is given with its conserved first and last residue. The D gene is left open where the match is weak. Clone size is given for some rows only: seen once, a few or many times, or a class if the clone is expanded.

abundance	j_gene	v_gene	d_gene	CDR3aa	CDR3nt
NA	TRBJ2-1	TRBV28	TRBD2	CASSSAGRQGGEQFF	TGTGCCAGCAGTTCAGCCGGACGGCAGGGAGGGGAGCAGTTCTTC
NA	TRBJ1-5	TRBV28	NA	CASGSMTGDQPQHF	TGTGCCAGCGGTTCCATGACGGGGGATCAGCCCCAGCATTTT
NA	TRBJ1-4	TRBV5-5	NA	CASSYRANEKLFF	TGTGCCAGCAGCTACAGGGCGAATGAAAAACTGTTTTTT
NA	TRBJ2-7	TRBV29-1	TRBD1	CSVEGQAYEQYF	TGCAGCGTTGAGGGACAGGCCTACGAGCAGTACTTC
NA	TRBJ1-5	TRBV10-3	NA	CAISESGDQPQHF	TGTGCCATCAGTGAGTCAGGGGATCAGCCCCAGCATTTT
NA	TRBJ2-4	TRBV6-4	NA	CASSRSTGPLAKNIQYF	TGTGCCAGCAGCCGCTCCACAGGGCCGTTAGCCAAAAACATTCAGTACTTC
NA	TRBJ1-1	TRBV5-4	NA	CASSLPSQGNTEAFF	TGTGCCAGCAGCTTACCAAGTCAGGGGAACACTGAAGCTTTCTTT
NA	TRBJ1-4	TRBV5-4	NA	CASYDRTNEKLFF	TGTGCCAGCTATGACAGGACTAATGAAAAACTGTTTTTT
NA	TRBJ1-1	TRBV7-9	TRBD1	CASSIQGTVNTEAFF	TGTGCCAGCAGCATACAGGGGACCGTGAACACTGAAGCTTTCTTT
once	TRBJ2-7	TRBV27	TRBD2	CASSRTGGLYEQYF	TGTGCCAGCAGTCGCACGGGGGGGCTTTACGAGCAGTACTTC
NA	TRBJ2-7	TRBV9	NA	CASSVVAGPYEQYF	TGTGCCAGCAGCGTAGTTGCGGGTCCCTACGAGCAGTACTTC
NA	TRBJ2-3	TRBV7-6	TRBD2	CASSVYSGMGDTQYF	TGTGCCAGCAGCGTATATAGCGGGATGGGAGATACGCAGTATTTT
NA	TRBJ1-1	TRBV28	NA	CASSSTGRNTEAFF	TGTGCCAGCAGTTCTACAGGGAGGAACACTGAAGCTTTCTTT
NA	TRBJ2-7	TRBV5-5	TRBD2	CASSLTGTSGPYEQYF	TGTGCCAGCAGCCTCACCGGGACTAGCGGCCCCTACGAGCAGTACTTC
NA	TRBJ1-2	TRBV5-1	TRBD1	CASSTGQGRDGYTF	TGCGCCAGCAGCACCGGACAGGGAAGGGATGGCTACACCTTC
NA	TRBJ2-1	TRBV6-5	NA	CASSYRGNEQFF	TGTGCCAGCAGTTACCGCGGGAATGAGCAGTTCTTC